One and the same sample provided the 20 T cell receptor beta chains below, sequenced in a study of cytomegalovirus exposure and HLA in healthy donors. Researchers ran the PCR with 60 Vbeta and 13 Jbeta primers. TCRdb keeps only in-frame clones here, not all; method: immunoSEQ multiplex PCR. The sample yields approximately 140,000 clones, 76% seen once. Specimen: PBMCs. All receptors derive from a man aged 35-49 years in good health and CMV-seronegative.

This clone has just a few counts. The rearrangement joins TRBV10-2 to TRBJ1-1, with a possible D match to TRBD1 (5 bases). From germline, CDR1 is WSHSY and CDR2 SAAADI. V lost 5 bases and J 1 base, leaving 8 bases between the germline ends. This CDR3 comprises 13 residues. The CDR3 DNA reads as TGCGCCAGCAGTACCACAGGGAACACTGAAGCTTTCTTT. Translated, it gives CASSTTGNTEAFF.

The CDR3 spells CASSVGGGGGGTQYF. The CDR3 coding sequence is TGTGCCAGCAGCGTAGGAGGCGGGGGGGGAGGTACGCAGTATTTT. The V gene is TRBV9, the J gene TRBJ2-3, with 9 bases matching TRBD2. This CDR3 has 15 amino acids. Germline V gene lookup returns CDR1 SGDLS and CDR2 YYNGEE. V lost 0 bases and J lost 8; bases outside the gene matches: 7.

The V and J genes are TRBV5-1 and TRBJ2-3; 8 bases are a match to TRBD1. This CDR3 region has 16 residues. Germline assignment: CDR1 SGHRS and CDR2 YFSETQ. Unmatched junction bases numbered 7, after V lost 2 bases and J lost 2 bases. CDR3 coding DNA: TGCGCCAGCAGCTTAGGGACAGGCGGACCCACAGATACGCAGTATTTT. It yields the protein CASSLGTGGPTDTQYF. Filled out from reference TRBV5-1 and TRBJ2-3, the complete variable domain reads KAGVTQTPRYLIKTRGQQVTLSCSPISGHRSVSWYQQTPGQGLQFLFEYFSETQRNKGNFPGRFSGRQFSNSRSEMNVSTLELGDSALYLCASSLGTGGPTDTQYFGPGTRLTVL.

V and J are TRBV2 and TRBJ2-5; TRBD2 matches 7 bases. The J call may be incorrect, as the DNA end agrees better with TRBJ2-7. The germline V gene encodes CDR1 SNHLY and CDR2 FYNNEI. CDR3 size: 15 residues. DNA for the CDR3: TGTGCCAGCAGTGAAAGCGGACTAGGCCTCTCCGAGCAGTACTTC. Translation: CASSESGLGLSEQYF.

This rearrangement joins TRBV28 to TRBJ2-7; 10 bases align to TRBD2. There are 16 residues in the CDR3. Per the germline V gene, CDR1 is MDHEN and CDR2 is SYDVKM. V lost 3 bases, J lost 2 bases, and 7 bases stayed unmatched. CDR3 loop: CASSFPSGGGPYEQYF. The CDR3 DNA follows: TGTGCCAGCAGTTTCCCAAGCGGGGGGGGTCCCTACGAGCAGTACTTC. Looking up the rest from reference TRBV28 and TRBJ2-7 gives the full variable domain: DVKVTQSSRYLVKRTGEKVFLECVQDMDHENMFWYRQDPGLGLRLIYFSYDVKMKEKGDIPEGYSVSREKKERFSLILESASTNQTSMYLCASSFPSGGGPYEQYFGPGTRLTVT.

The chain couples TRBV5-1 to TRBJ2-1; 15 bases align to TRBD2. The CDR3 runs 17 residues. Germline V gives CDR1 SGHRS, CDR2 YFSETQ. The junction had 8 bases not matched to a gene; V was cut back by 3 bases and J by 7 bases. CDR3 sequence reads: CASSSPGGLAGGNEQFF. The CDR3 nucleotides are TGCGCCAGCAGCTCCCCGGGCGGACTAGCGGGGGGGAATGAGCAGTTCTTC.

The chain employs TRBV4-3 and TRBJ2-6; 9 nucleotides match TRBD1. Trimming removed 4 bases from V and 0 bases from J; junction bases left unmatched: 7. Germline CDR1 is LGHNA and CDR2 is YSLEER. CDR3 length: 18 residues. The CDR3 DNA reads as TGCGCCAGCAGCCCATCACAGGGGGCCCTCTCTGGGGCCAACGTCCTGACTTTC. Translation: CASSPSQGALSGANVLTF.

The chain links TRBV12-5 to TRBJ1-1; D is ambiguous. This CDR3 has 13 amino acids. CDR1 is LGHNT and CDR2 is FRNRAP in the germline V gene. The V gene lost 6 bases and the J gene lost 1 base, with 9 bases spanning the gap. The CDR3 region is CASGRRENTEAFF. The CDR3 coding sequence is TGTGCTAGTGGGAGACGGGAGAACACTGAAGCTTTCTTT.

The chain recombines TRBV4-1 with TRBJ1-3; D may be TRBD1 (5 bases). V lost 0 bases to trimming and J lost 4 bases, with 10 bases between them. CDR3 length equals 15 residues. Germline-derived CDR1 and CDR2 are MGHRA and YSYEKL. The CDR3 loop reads CASSQEGASGNTIYF. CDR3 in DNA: TGCGCCAGCAGCCAAGAAGGGGCGTCGGGAAACACCATATATTTT.

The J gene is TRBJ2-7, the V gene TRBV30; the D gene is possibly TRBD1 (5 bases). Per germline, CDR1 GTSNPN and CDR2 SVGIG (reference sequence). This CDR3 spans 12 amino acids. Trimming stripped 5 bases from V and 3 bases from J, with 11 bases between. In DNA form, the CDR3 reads TGTGCCTGGGAAACAGGACACTACGAGCAGTACTTC. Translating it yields CAWETGHYEQYF.

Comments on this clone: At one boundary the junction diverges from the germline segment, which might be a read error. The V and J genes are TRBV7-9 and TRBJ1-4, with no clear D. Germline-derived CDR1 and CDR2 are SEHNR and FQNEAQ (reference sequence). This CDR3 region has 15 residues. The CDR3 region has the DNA TGTTCCAGCAGCCTGGAGTCGACGAATAATGAAAAACTGTTTTTT. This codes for CSSSLESTNNEKLFF.

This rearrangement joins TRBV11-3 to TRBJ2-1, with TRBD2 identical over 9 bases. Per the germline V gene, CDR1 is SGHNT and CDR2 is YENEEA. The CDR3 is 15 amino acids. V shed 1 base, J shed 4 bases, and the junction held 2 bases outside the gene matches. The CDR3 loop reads CASSLGTSVYNEQFF. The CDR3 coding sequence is TGTGCCAGCAGCTTAGGGACTAGCGTATACAATGAGCAGTTCTTC. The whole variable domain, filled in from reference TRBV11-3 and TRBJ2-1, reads EAGVVQSPRYKIIEKKQPVAFWCNPISGHNTLYWYLQNLGQGPELLIRYENEEAVDDSQLPKDRFSAERLKGVDSTLKIQPAELGDSAVYLCASSLGTSVYNEQFFGPGTRLTVL.

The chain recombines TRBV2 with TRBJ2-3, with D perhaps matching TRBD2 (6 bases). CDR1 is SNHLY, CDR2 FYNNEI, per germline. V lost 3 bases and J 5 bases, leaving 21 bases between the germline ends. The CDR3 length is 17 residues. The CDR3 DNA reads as TGTGCCAGCAGTGATGCTTCAGCGGCGGGAAGGGGAGATACGCAGTATTTT. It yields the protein CASSDASAAGRGDTQYF. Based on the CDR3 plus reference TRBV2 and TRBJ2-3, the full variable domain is EPEVTQTPSHQVTQMGQEVILRCVPISNHLYFYWYRQILGQKVEFLVSFYNNEISEKSEIFDDQFSVERPDGSNFTLKIRSTKLEDSAMYFCASSDASAAGRGDTQYFGPGTRLTVL.

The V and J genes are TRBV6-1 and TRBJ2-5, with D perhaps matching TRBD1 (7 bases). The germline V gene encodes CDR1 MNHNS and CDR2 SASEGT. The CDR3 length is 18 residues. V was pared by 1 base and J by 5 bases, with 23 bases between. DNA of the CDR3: TGTGCCAGCAGTGAAGATCGGGGGTCGACAGGGATTGCGGAGACCCAGTACTTC. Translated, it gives CASSEDRGSTGIAETQYF.

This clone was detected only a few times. The CDR3 region is CASSLISGGRTEAFF. The CDR3 nucleotides are TGTGCCAGCAGCCTAATATCAGGGGGCCGGACTGAAGCTTTCTTT. This sequence joins TRBV14 and TRBJ1-1; TRBD1 agrees at 8 bases. The germline gives CDR1 SGHDN, CDR2 FVKESK. J lost 5 bases, V lost 4 bases, and 9 bases had no gene match. This CDR3 region has 15 residues.

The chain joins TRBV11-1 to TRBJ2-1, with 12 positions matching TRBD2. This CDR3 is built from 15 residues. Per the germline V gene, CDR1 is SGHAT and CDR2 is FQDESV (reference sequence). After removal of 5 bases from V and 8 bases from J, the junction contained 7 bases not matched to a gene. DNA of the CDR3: TGTGCCAGCAGCCGACGGACTAGCGGGACCGATGAGCAGTTCTTC. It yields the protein CASSRRTSGTDEQFF. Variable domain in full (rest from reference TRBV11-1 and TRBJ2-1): EAEVAQSPRYKITEKSQAVAFWCDPISGHATLYWYRQILGQGPELLVQFQDESVVDDSQLPKDRFSAERLKGVDSTLKIQPAELGDSAMYLCASSRRTSGTDEQFFGPGTRLTVL.

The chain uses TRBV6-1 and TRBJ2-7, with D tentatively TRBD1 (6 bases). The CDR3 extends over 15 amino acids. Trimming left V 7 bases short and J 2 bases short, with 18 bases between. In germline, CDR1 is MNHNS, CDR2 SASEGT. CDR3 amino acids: CASNPDRSGTYEQYF. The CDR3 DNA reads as TGTGCCAGCAACCCCGACAGGTCTGGGACCTACGAGCAGTACTTC.

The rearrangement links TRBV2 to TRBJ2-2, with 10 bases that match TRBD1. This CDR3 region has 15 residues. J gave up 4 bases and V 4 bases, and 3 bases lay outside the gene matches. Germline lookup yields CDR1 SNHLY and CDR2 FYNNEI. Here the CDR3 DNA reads TGTGCCAGCAGTGCGGACAGGGGGGGCACCGGGGAGCTGTTTTTT. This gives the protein CASSADRGGTGELFF. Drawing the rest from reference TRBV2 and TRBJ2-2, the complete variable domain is EPEVTQTPSHQVTQMGQEVILRCVPISNHLYFYWYRQILGQKVEFLVSFYNNEISEKSEIFDDQFSVERPDGSNFTLKIRSTKLEDSAMYFCASSADRGGTGELFFGEGSRLTVL.

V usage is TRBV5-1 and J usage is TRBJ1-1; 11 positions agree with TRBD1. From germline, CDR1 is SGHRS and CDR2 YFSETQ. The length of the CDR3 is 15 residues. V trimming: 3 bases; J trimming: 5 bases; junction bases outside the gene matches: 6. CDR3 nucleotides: TGCGCCAGCAGCTCAGGACAGGGGGCGCAAACTGAAGCTTTCTTT. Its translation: CASSSGQGAQTEAFF.

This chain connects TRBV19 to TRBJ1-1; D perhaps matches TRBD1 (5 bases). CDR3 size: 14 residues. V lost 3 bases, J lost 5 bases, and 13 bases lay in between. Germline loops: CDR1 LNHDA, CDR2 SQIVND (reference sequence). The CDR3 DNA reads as TGTGCCAGTAGTATCCACGGGGGAGGGACTGAAGCTTTCTTT. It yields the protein CASSIHGGGTEAFF.